Following are 27 T cell receptor beta chains from one sample sequenced in a study of blood T cells in healthy people across ages. Alongside a J-beta primer mix, a sample-barcoded 5' primer served in a second PCR lasting about 7 to 11 cycles. TCRdb re-analysed the 5' RACE reads in MiXCR, keeping a single row per CDR3 protein. The sample consists of 600,000 to 900,000 distinct CDR3 sequences, roughly 26% of them appearing once. These data also formed part of another study, on T cells of mothers and their children.

The sample consisted of blood. The receptors were gathered from a boy younger than 18 in good health.

V is TRBV12-3 or TRBV12-4 and J is TRBJ1-1, with 7 bases that match TRBD1. With V trimmed by 6 bases and J by 0 bases, 7 bases remained unmatched. The CDR3 is made up of 15 amino acids. The DNA for the CDR3 is TGTGCCAGCAGCACCACGGGACAGATGAACACTGAAGCTTTCTTT. This encodes CASSTTGQMNTEAFF.

This sequence joins TRBV29-1 and TRBJ2-5; D perhaps matches TRBD2 (7 bases). V lost 6 bases to trimming and J lost 5 bases, with 19 bases between them. There are 14 residues in the CDR3. CDR1 and CDR2 from the germline V gene are SQVTM and ANQGSEA. This CDR3 reads CSVGGAFLAETQYF. DNA for the CDR3: TGCAGCGTGGGGGGGGCTTTCCTTGCCGAGACCCAGTACTTC.

This clonotype is a singleton in its sample. The chain employs TRBV12-3 or TRBV12-4 and TRBJ1-5; maybe TRBD1 (5 bases). Trimming left V 5 bases short and J 4 bases short, with 18 bases between. This CDR3 comprises 16 residues. The CDR3 DNA reads TGTGCCAGCAGTCTCGGGGACTCATTGAGGAATCAGCCCCAGCATTTT. The encoded protein is CASSLGDSLRNQPQHF.

Of note for this clonotype: Compared with germline, one end of the junction differs, possibly owing to a read error. The chain has TRBV6-5 and TRBJ2-7; the D is unclear. Germline loops: CDR1 MNHEY, CDR2 SVGAGI. This CDR3 contains 13 residues. The CDR3 here is CTSSLTETYEQYF. For the CDR3, the DNA is TGTACCAGCAGCCTAACAGAAACCTACGAGCAGTACTTC.

This clonotype was seen a few times. The rearrangement joins TRBV2 to TRBJ2-5; D gene ambiguous. CDR3 length equals 12 residues. From germline, CDR1 is SNHLY and CDR2 FYNNEI. Trimming left V 6 bases short and J 5 bases short, with 10 bases between. As DNA, the CDR3 is TGTGCCAGCAGGCCCGATGGGGAGACCCAGTACTTC. Encoded protein: CASRPDGETQYF.

This clonotype was seen more than once but under ten times. The chain is built from TRBV15 and TRBJ2-5; tentatively, D is TRBD1 (6 bases). Trimming pared 2 bases from V and 0 bases from J, leaving 7 bases between. CDR1 and CDR2 (germline): LNHNV, YYDKDF (reference sequence). The CDR3 is 14 residues long. CDR3 residues: CATSRSGDQETQYF. The CDR3, as DNA: TGTGCCACCAGCAGATCAGGGGACCAAGAGACCCAGTACTTC.

This clonotype was picked up a small number of times. The chain combines TRBV6-1 with TRBJ1-2; D uncertain. V gave up 1 base and J gave up 6 bases, with 24 bases separating them. CDR1 is MNHNS, CDR2 SASEGT, per germline. There are 18 residues in the CDR3. The CDR3 region is CASSEGGHGPSIRNGYTF. The CDR3 nucleotides are TGTGCCAGCAGTGAAGGCGGCCACGGACCCTCTATTAGGAATGGCTACACCTTC.

The V gene is TRBV5-1, the J gene TRBJ1-3; D gene unclear. Germline CDR1 SGHRS, CDR2 YFSETQ. V was clipped by 0 bases and J by 0 bases, with 10 bases between them. The CDR3 spans 16 residues. The CDR3 nucleotides are TGCGCCAGCAGCTTGGTCGGCGCCGGCTCTGGAAACACCATATATTTT. Protein product: CASSLVGAGSGNTIYF.

The CDR3 DNA reads as TGTGCCAGCAGCACCGGGACAGGACGCTCTGGGGCCAACGTCCTGACTTTC. Residues: CASSTGTGRSGANVLTF. V gene TRBV7-3 combines with J gene TRBJ2-6; 8 bases match TRBD1. Germline V gene lookup returns CDR1 SGHTA and CDR2 FQGTGA. This CDR3 is 17 amino acids long. The junction had 6 bases not matched to a gene; V was cut back by 5 bases and J by 0 bases.

The chain links TRBV15 to TRBJ2-7; 9 nucleotides match TRBD1. The V gene end was trimmed by 4 bases and the J gene end by 1 base; junction bases not matched to a gene: 8. The length of the CDR3 is 16 residues. CDR1 LNHNV and CDR2 YYDKDF come from the germline V gene (reference sequence). This CDR3 is CATSTSTGQGSYEQYF. For the CDR3, the DNA is TGTGCCACCAGCACAAGTACGGGACAGGGATCCTACGAGCAGTACTTC.

This clonotype appeared many times. Relative to the germline gene, one junction end is altered; a read error may explain this. This chain links TRBV7-7 with TRBJ1-5; D call uncertain. Germline V gene sequence: CDR1 SSHAT, CDR2 FNYEAQ (reference sequence). The CDR3 has 12 residues. The CDR3 DNA sequence: TGTGCTAGCAGCTTAGTGGGTCAGCCCCAGCATTTT. Translated, it gives CASSLVGQPQHF.

J is TRBJ2-3 and V is TRBV7-3; TRBD2 aligns across 10 bases. Trimming cost V 1 base and J 3 bases; bases outside gene matches: 13. The CDR3 is 19 amino acids. Germline loops: CDR1 SGHTA, CDR2 FQGTGA. CDR3: CASSLNPPPSGGATDTQYF. Written as DNA, the CDR3 is TGTGCCAGCAGCTTAAACCCCCCTCCCAGCGGGGGGGCGACAGATACGCAGTATTTT.

This clonotype was detected a few times. This sequence joins TRBV9 and TRBJ1-1; a possible D gene is TRBD1 (5 bases). The CDR3 totals 14 residues. Per germline, CDR1 SGDLS and CDR2 YYNGEE. Trimming pared 3 bases from V and 6 bases from J, leaving 15 bases between. The CDR3 DNA is TGTGCCAGCAGCGGGGGGACTAAAGACGCTGAAGCTTTCTTT. This sequence encodes CASSGGTKDAEAFF.

This clonotype was seen only a few times. The chain has TRBV20-1 and TRBJ2-5, with D uncertain. TRBJ2-7 matches the DNA end more closely, so the J call is doubtful. CDR3 length: 13 amino acids. Per germline, CDR1 DFQATT and CDR2 SNEGSKA (reference sequence). The CDR3 region has the DNA TGCAGTGCTGGCGAGGTCCTGGCCCCCGAGCAGTACTTC. It is translated as CSAGEVLAPEQYF.

This clonotype has just a few counts. The rearrangement joins TRBV15 to TRBJ2-5; D might be TRBD1 or TRBD2, each matching 5 bases. This CDR3 region has 14 residues. Trimming pared 0 bases from V and 2 bases from J, leaving 7 bases between. Germline V CDR1 and CDR2: LNHNV, YYDKDF (reference sequence). The CDR3 nucleotides are TGTGCCACCAGCAGAGATTGGGGGCAAGAGACCCAGTACTTC. It codes for CATSRDWGQETQYF.

This clonotype was seen just once. The V gene is TRBV7-3, the J gene TRBJ2-5; 7 bases agree with TRBD1. J lost 5 bases, V lost 5 bases, and 14 bases had no gene match. Germline V gene sequence: CDR1 SGHTA, CDR2 FQGTGA. The CDR3 contains 16 residues. The CDR3 protein is CASSIMATGSAETQYF. CDR3 DNA: TGTGCCAGCAGCATAATGGCGACAGGGTCTGCGGAGACCCAGTACTTC.

The J gene is TRBJ2-1, the V gene TRBV29-1; either TRBD1 or TRBD2 may supply D (5 bases each). The V end was cut by 6 bases, the J end by 6 bases, with 9 bases between. The CDR3 extends over 11 amino acids. Germline CDR1 SQVTM, CDR2 ANQGSEA. CDR3 DNA sequence: TGCAGCGTCGCGAGGGGCAATGAGCAGTTCTTC. Residues: CSVARGNEQFF.

In its sample, this clonotype was seen a few times. The J gene is TRBJ1-5, the V gene TRBV6-5; 7 nucleotides line up with TRBD1. The CDR3 sequence is 13 residues long. The germline CDR1 and CDR2 sequences are MNHEY and SVGAGI. Trimming removed 6 bases from V and 6 bases from J; junction bases left unmatched: 5. CDR3 sequence reads: CASRKNRGQPQHF. DNA for the CDR3: TGTGCCAGCAGGAAGAACAGGGGTCAGCCCCAGCATTTT.

The rearrangement links TRBV20-1 to TRBJ1-3; D might be TRBD1 (5 bases). Trimming removed 6 bases from V and 3 bases from J, with 15 bases in between. The CDR3 runs 14 residues. Germline CDR1 is DFQATT and CDR2 is SNEGSKA (reference sequence). The DNA for the CDR3 is TGCAGTGCCTACAGGAGGGAAGGTGGAAACACCATATATTTT. It translates to CSAYRREGGNTIYF.

The genes are TRBV28 and TRBJ2-3; 7 bases agree with TRBD2. The CDR3 runs to 14 residues. The V gene end was trimmed by 8 bases and the J gene end by 1 base; junction bases not matched to a gene: 6. Germline values: CDR1 MDHEN, CDR2 SYDVKM. The CDR3 here is CASCKSGGTDTQYF. In DNA form, the CDR3 reads TGTGCCAGCTGCAAAAGCGGGGGCACAGATACGCAGTATTTT.

As to this clonotype: Without the conserved terminal phenylalanine or tryptophan, this CDR3 likely stems from a read error. This chain connects TRBV5-4 to TRBJ2-5; 7 nucleotides line up with TRBD2. From germline, CDR1 is SGHNT and CDR2 YYREEE (reference sequence). The CDR3 totals 15 residues. V shed 4 bases and J 11 bases; nucleotides not matched to a gene: 17. The chain's CDR3 is CASSGRPAGQGEQYL. CDR3 coding DNA: TGTGCCAGCAGCGGTAGACCAGCGGGGCAGGGTGAGCAGTACCTC.

The CDR3 loop reads CASSPLAPDTQYF. CDR3 in DNA: TGTGCCAGCAGCCCCTTGGCCCCAGATACGCAGTATTTT. The chain uses TRBV25-1 and TRBJ2-3; D unresolved. Germline loops: CDR1 MGHDK, CDR2 SYGVNS. The germline V and J ends were trimmed by 6 bases and 4 bases, with 11 bases remaining between them. The CDR3 consists of 13 residues. Supplemented by reference TRBV25-1 and TRBJ2-3, the full variable domain reads EADIYQTPRYLVIGTGKKITLECSQTMGHDKMYWYQQDPGMELHLIHYSYGVNSTEKGDLSSESTVSRIRTEHFPLTLESARPSHTSQYLCASSPLAPDTQYFGPGTRLTVL.

This clonotype has more than one count but fewer than ten. V and J are TRBV11-2 and TRBJ2-1; TRBD2 matches at 12 bases. In germline, CDR1 is SGHAT, CDR2 FQNNGV. The CDR3 consists of 17 residues. V was clipped by 4 bases and J by 0 bases; unmatched bases: 4. The CDR3 nucleotides are TGTGCCAGCAGCTCTGGACTAGCGGGGAGCTCCTACAATGAGCAGTTCTTC. It encodes CASSSGLAGSSYNEQFF.

The chain recombines TRBV20-1 with TRBJ2-2; 12 bases match TRBD2. The CDR3 loop spans 15 amino acids. Germline trimming cut 5 bases from V and 4 bases from J; bases unmatched to any gene: 5. Germline V gene sequence: CDR1 DFQATT, CDR2 SNEGSKA (reference sequence). CDR3 in amino acids: CSASSGGAITGELFF. The CDR3 nucleotides are TGCAGTGCTTCTAGCGGGGGGGCAATCACCGGGGAGCTGTTTTTT.

This clonotype was detected many times. The chain recombines TRBV7-6 with TRBJ1-3; D ambiguous. Germline CDR1 is SGHVS and CDR2 is FNYEAQ. The CDR3 sequence is 15 residues long. Trimming pared 3 bases from V and 1 base from J, leaving 10 bases between. CDR3 loop: CASSLGISSGNTIYF. The CDR3 DNA sequence: TGTGCCAGCAGCTTGGGGATCTCTTCTGGAAACACCATATATTTT.

In this sample, this clonotype turned up a few times. This sequence joins TRBV9 and TRBJ1-5; tentative D call: TRBD1 (6 bases). Germline V gene data show CDR1 as SGDLS and CDR2 as YYNGEE. There are 13 residues in the CDR3. V lost 4 bases, J lost 5 bases, and 10 bases lay in between. This chain's CDR3 is CASSLGGYQPQHF. The DNA for the CDR3 is TGTGCCAGCAGCTTAGGGGGGTATCAGCCCCAGCATTTT. The full variable domain, completed using reference TRBV9 and TRBJ1-5, is DSGVTQTPKHLITATGQRVTLRCSPRSGDLSVYWYQQSLDQGLQFLIQYYNGEERAKGNILERFSAQQFPDLHSELNLSSLELGDSALYFCASSLGGYQPQHFGDGTRLSIL.

The gene calls are TRBV5-1 and TRBJ2-5; 8 bases align to TRBD2. The CDR3 is made up of 14 amino acids. After removal of 4 bases from V and 5 bases from J, the junction contained 7 bases not matched to a gene. Per germline, CDR1 SGHRS and CDR2 YFSETQ. Here the CDR3 reads CASSTTPGGETQYF. The CDR3 DNA reads TGCGCCAGCAGCACGACACCGGGGGGGGAGACCCAGTACTTC.